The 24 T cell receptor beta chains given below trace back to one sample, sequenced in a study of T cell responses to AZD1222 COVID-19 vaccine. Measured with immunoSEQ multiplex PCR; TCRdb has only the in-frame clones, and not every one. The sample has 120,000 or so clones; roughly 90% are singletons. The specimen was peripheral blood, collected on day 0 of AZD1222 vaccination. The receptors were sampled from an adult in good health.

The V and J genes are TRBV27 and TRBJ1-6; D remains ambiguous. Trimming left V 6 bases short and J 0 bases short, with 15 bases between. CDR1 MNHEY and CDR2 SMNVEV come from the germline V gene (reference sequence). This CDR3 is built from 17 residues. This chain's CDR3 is CASRSSSGSSYNSPLHF. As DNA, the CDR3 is TGTGCCAGCAGATCGAGCAGTGGGAGCTCCTATAATTCACCCCTCCACTTT.

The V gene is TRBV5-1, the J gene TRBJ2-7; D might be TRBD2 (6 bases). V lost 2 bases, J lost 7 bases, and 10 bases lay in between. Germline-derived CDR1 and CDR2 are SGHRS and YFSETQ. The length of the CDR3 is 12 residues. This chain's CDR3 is CASSFWGGEQYF. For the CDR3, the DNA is TGCGCCAGCAGCTTTTGGGGAGGTGAGCAGTACTTC.

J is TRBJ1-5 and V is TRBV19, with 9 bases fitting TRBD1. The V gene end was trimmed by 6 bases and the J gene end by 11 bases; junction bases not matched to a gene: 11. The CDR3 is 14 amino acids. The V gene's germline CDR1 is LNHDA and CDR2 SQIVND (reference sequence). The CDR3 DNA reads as TGTGCCAGTAGCCCCGGGACAGGGCTCATGGCCCAGCATTTT. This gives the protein CASSPGTGLMAQHF.

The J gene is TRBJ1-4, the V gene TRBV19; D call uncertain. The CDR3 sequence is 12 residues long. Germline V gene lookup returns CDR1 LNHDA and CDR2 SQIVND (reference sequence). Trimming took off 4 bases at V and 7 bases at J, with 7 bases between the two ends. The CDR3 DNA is TGTGCCAGTAGTAACAGTGTTGAAAAACTGTTTTTT. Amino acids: CASSNSVEKLFF.

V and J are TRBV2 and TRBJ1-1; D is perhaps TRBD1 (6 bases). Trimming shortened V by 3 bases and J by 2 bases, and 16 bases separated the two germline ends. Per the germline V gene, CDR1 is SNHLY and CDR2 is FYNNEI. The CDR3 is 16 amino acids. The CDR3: CASSEGGPRFNTEAFF. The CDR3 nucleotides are TGTGCCAGCAGTGAGGGGGGGCCGAGGTTTAACACTGAAGCTTTCTTT.

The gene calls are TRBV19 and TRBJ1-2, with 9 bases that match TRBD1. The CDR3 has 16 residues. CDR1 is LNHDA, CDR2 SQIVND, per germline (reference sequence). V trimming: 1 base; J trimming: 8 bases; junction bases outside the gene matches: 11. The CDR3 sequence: CASSIVPPRDRDGYTF. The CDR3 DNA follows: TGTGCCAGTAGTATAGTCCCTCCTAGGGACAGGGACGGCTACACCTTC.

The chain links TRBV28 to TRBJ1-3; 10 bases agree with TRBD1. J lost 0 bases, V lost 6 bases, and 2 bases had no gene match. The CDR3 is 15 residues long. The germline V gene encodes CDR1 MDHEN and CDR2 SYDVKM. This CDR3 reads CASRRTGGSGNTIYF. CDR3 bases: TGTGCCAGCAGACGGACAGGGGGCTCTGGAAACACCATATATTTT.

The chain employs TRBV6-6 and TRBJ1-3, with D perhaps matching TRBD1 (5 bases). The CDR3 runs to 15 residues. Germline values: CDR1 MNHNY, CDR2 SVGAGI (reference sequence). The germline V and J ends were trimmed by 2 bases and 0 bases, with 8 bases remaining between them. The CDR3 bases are TGTGCCAGCAGTTACGGGGGAGTCTCTGGAAACACCATATATTTT. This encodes CASSYGGVSGNTIYF.

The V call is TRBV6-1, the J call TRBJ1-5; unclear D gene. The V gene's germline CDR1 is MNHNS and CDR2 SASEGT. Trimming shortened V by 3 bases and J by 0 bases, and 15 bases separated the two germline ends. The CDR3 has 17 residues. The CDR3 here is CASSESGWSDSNQPQHF. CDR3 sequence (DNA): TGTGCCAGCAGTGAGTCGGGGTGGTCAGATAGCAATCAGCCCCAGCATTTT.

CDR3 bases: TGTGCCAGCAGCTCGGACAGGGGCTCTGGAAACACCATATATTTT. Translation gives CASSSDRGSGNTIYF. This chain joins TRBV6-5 and TRBJ1-3, with 9 bases matching TRBD1. Germline loops: CDR1 MNHEY, CDR2 SVGAGI. J was trimmed by 0 bases and V by 6 bases; bases with no gene match: 3. The CDR3 runs to 15 residues.

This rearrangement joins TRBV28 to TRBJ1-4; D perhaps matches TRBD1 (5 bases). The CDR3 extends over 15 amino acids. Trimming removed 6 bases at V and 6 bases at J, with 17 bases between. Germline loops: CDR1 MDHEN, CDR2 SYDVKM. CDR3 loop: CASSPFTGGDEKLFF. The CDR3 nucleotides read TGTGCCAGCAGCCCGTTCACCGGGGGGGATGAAAAACTGTTTTTT.

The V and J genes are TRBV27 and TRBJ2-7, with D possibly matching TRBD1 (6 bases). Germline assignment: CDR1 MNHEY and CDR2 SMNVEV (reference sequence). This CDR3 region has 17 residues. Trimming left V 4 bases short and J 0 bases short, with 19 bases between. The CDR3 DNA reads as TGTGCCAGCAGTTCCTTAGACAGGTCCCCCCTCTCCTACGAGCAGTACTTC. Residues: CASSSLDRSPLSYEQYF.

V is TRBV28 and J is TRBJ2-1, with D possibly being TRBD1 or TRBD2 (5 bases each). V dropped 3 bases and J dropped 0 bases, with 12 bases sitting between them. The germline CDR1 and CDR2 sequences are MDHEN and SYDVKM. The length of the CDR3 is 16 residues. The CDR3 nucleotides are TGTGCCAGCAGTTTGCCGGGACCCCTCTCCTACAATGAGCAGTTCTTC. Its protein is CASSLPGPLSYNEQFF.

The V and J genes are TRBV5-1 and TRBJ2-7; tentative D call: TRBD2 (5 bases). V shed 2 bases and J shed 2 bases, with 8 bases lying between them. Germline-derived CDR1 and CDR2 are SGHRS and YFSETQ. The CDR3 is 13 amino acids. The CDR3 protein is CASSFDGTYEQYF. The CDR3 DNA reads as TGCGCCAGCAGCTTTGACGGGACCTACGAGCAGTACTTC.

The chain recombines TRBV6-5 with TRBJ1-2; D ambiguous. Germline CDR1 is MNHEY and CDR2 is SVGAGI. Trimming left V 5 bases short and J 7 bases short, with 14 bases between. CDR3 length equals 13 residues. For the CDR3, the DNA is TGTGCCAGCAGTAGGGAAGGGATGGGTGGCTACACCTTC. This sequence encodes CASSREGMGGYTF.

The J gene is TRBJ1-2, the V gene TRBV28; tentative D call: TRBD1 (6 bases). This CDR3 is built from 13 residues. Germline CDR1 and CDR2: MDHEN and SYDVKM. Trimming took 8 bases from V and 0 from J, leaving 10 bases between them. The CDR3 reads CASLDRSNYGYTF. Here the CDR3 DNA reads TGTGCCAGCTTGGACAGATCTAACTATGGCTACACCTTC.

This CDR3 is CASSISGFTKNIQYF. The DNA of the CDR3 is TGTGCCAGTAGTATATCAGGGTTCACCAAAAACATTCAGTACTTC. The chain joins TRBV19 to TRBJ2-4; possible D gene TRBD1, 5 bases. This CDR3 spans 15 amino acids. V was cut by 2 bases and J by 2 bases, with 10 bases left in between. Germline CDR1 and CDR2: LNHDA and SQIVND (reference sequence).

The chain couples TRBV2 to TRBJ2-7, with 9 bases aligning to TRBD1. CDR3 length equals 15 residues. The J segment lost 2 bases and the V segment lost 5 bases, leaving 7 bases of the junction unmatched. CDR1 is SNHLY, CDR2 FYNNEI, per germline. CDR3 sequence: CASSRGQGNPYEQYF. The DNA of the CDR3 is TGTGCCAGCAGTAGGGGACAGGGTAACCCCTACGAGCAGTACTTC.

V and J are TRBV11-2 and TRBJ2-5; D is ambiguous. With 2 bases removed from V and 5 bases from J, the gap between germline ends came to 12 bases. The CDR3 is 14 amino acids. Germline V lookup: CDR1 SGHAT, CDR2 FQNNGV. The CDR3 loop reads CASSLRTPRETQYF. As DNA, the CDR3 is TGTGCCAGCAGCTTAAGAACTCCGCGGGAGACCCAGTACTTC.

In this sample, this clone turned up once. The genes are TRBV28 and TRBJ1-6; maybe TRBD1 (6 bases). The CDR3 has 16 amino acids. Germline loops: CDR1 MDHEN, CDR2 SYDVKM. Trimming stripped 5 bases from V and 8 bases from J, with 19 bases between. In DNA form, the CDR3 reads TGTGCCAGCAGTCTCCTCAGGGGAAGGGCGGATTCACCCCTCCACTTT. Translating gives CASSLLRGRADSPLHF.

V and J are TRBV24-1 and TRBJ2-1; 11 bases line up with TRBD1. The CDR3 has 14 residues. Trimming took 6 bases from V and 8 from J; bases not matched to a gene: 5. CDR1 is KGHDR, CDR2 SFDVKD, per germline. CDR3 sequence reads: CATSRTGGADEQFF. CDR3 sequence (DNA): TGTGCCACCAGTCGGACAGGGGGCGCAGATGAGCAGTTCTTC.

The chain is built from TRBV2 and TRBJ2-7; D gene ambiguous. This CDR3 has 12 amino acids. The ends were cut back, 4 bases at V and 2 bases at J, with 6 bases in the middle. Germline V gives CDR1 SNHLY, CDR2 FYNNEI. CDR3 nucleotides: TGTGCCAGCAGTGCCCAGGCCTACGAGCAGTACTTC. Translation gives CASSAQAYEQYF. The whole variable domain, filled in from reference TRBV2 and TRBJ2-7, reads EPEVTQTPSHQVTQMGQEVILRCVPISNHLYFYWYRQILGQKVEFLVSFYNNEISEKSEIFDDQFSVERPDGSNFTLKIRSTKLEDSAMYFCASSAQAYEQYFGPGTRLTVT.

In DNA, the CDR3 is TGCGCCAGTGACATGGGACAGGGCACAGATACGCAGTATTTT. Translated: CASDMGQGTDTQYF. The J gene is TRBJ2-3, the V gene TRBV5-1; 8 nucleotides agree with TRBD1. Germline-derived CDR1 and CDR2 are SGHRS and YFSETQ. The CDR3 length is 14 residues. Losses at the gene ends were 8 bases for V and 1 base for J; bases not matched to a gene: 6.

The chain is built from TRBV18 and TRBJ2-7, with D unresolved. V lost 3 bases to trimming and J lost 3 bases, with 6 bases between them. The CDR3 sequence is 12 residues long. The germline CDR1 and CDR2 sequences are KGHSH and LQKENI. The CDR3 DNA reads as TGTGCCAGCTCACCGGCCAGCTACGAGCAGTACTTC. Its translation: CASSPASYEQYF. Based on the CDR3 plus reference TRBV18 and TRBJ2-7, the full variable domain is NAGVMQNPRHLVRRRGQEARLRCSPMKGHSHVYWYRQLPEEGLKFMVYLQKENIIDESGMPKERFSAEFPKEGPSILRIQQVVRGDSAAYFCASSPASYEQYFGPGTRLTVT.